This T cell receptor beta chain originates from a study of beta chain features in type 1 diabetes. The wider study: Cell yields, age and gender were similar between patients and healthy donors. Study-level results: Insertion counts at VDJ junctions were lower in type 1 diabetes patients, who also showed more deletions there.

V lost 3 bases, J lost 5 bases, and 7 bases stayed unmatched. Germline CDR1 is SQVTM and CDR2 is ANQGSEA. The CDR3 is 14 residues long. One heparinised draw of blood, averaging about 116 mL, came from each donor. Via CD45RO/CCR7/CD25/CD127/CD95/CD27, cells of the CD4+ naive, central memory, regulatory and stem cell-like memory subsets were sorted. This clone appeared many times. Its cognate antigen is unknown. The isolated RNA, all of it, was reverse transcribed, so expressed TCRB transcripts were what got sequenced. The method was immunoSEQ multiplex PCR; TCRdb's version includes in-frame clones alone and lacks a portion of them. The sample has under 200,000 clones, over 7.5% seen once.

Sequences were obtained from central memory CD4+ T cells from blood. The receptor was isolated from a woman aged 18 to 35 in good health. The rearrangement uses TRBV29-1 and TRBJ2-1; 7 nucleotides match TRBD2. CDR3 in amino acids: CSVDKLAVNNEQFF. CDR3 sequence (DNA): TGCAGCGTTGATAAGCTAGCGGTGAACAATGAGCAGTTCTTC.